What follows are 9 T cell receptor beta chains derived from one specimen sequenced in a study of shared clonotypes between healthy human individuals. Produced via immunoSEQ multiplex PCR; TCRdb's table is partial and in-frame only. The sample holds fewer than 1.8 million clones; about 98.5% are singletons and the top ten take roughly 0.36%. Material for sequencing was naive CD4+ T cells sorted from blood. The subset was: CD45RA+ positively selected. All receptors come from a man aged 30-40 years in good health.

The chain combines TRBV5-4 with TRBJ2-1, with 12 bases that match TRBD2. Per the germline V gene, CDR1 is SGHNT and CDR2 is YYREEE (reference sequence). The CDR3 loop spans 12 amino acids. V gave up 4 bases and J gave up 15 bases; unmatched junction bases: 5. DNA of the CDR3: TGTGCCAGCAGCCCTAGCGGGAGGGCGTCGTTCTTC. This encodes CASSPSGRASFF.

The chain carries TRBV5-1 and TRBJ2-7; D may match TRBD1 or TRBD2 (5 bases each). The CDR3 length is 15 residues. The V and J ends lost 3 bases and 5 bases respectively, with 18 bases between them. Germline V gene data show CDR1 as SGHRS and CDR2 as YFSETQ. CDR3 residues: CASSSAHVLGDEQYF. The CDR3 DNA follows: TGCGCCAGCAGCTCGGCCCACGTGTTGGGGGACGAGCAGTACTTC.

The V call is TRBV29-1, the J call TRBJ2-1; 8 bases are a match to TRBD1. Germline trimming cut 8 bases from V and 7 bases from J; bases unmatched to any gene: 7. There are 12 residues in the CDR3. Germline V lookup: CDR1 SQVTM, CDR2 ANQGSEA. CDR3 amino acids: CSSGRTGNEQFF. The CDR3 nucleotides are TGCAGCTCTGGAAGGACAGGGAATGAGCAGTTCTTC.

The chain has TRBV18 and TRBJ1-2; 7 nucleotides align to TRBD1. Germline CDR1 is KGHSH and CDR2 is LQKENI. CDR3 length: 15 amino acids. After removal of 6 bases from V and 6 bases from J, the junction contained 13 bases not matched to a gene. The CDR3 is CASSPATGERHGYTF. The CDR3 region has the DNA TGTGCCAGCTCTCCAGCTACAGGGGAAAGGCATGGCTACACCTTC.

V usage is TRBV9 and J usage is TRBJ2-1, with 10 bases matching TRBD2. In germline, CDR1 is SGDLS, CDR2 YYNGEE. J gave up 8 bases and V 3 bases, and 11 bases lay outside the gene matches. This CDR3 has 16 amino acids. The CDR3 DNA sequence: TGTGCCAGCAGCGAGGGGACTAGCGTAATTTCGGATGAGCAGTTCTTC. Amino acid sequence: CASSEGTSVISDEQFF.

The chain has TRBV7-3 and TRBJ2-3; 10 nucleotides align to TRBD2. V dropped 5 bases and J dropped 11; count of bases not matched to a gene: 10. The CDR3 length is 14 residues. CDR1 and CDR2 (germline): SGHTA, FQGTGA. CDR3 amino acids: CASSRAGGVVGQYF. The CDR3 region has the DNA TGTGCCAGCAGCCGAGCGGGAGGGGTTGTAGGGCAGTATTTT.

The chain couples TRBV18 to TRBJ2-7; 8 nucleotides line up with TRBD2. Per germline, CDR1 KGHSH and CDR2 LQKENI. The CDR3 runs 17 residues. The V gene end was trimmed by 6 bases and the J gene end by 5 bases; junction bases not matched to a gene: 18. Here the CDR3 DNA reads TGTGCCAGCTCCCCCTCGGGAGGGCAGACGGGTTTGAACGAGCAGTACTTC. Translating gives CASSPSGGQTGLNEQYF.

The genes are TRBV10-2 and TRBJ1-5, with D unclear. With 6 bases removed from V and 4 bases from J, the gap between germline ends came to 16 bases. CDR3 length: 15 amino acids. Germline loops: CDR1 WSHSY, CDR2 SAAADI. CDR3 DNA: TGCGCCAGCAGGGACGATAAGACGAAAAATCAGCCCCAGCATTTT. Encoded protein: CASRDDKTKNQPQHF.

V and J are TRBV5-1 and TRBJ2-7; TRBD2 matches 10 bases. There are 15 residues in the CDR3. The ends lost 4 bases at V and 4 bases at J; junction bases unmatched: 8. CDR1 is SGHRS and CDR2 is YFSETQ in the germline V gene. Here the CDR3 DNA reads TGCGCCAGCAGCCCGGCTAGCGGGAGTACATACGAGCAGTACTTC. This codes for CASSPASGSTYEQYF.